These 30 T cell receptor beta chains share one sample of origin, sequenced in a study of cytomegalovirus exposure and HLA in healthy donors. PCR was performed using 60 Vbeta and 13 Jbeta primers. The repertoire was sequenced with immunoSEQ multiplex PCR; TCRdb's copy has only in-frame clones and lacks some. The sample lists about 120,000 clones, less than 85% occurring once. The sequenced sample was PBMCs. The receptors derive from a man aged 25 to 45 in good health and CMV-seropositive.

CDR3 protein: CASSTPGQGFSEQYF. The CDR3 bases are TGTGCCAGCAGCACGCCGGGACAGGGTTTCTCCGAGCAGTACTTC. The rearrangement links TRBV7-9 to TRBJ2-7; 9 bases align to TRBD1. Germline trimming cut 5 bases from V and 6 bases from J; bases unmatched to any gene: 11. Germline values: CDR1 SEHNR, CDR2 FQNEAQ (reference sequence). The CDR3 is made up of 15 amino acids.

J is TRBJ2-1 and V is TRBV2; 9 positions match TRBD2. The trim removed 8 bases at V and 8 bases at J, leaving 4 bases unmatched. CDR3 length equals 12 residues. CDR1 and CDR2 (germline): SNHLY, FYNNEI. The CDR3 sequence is CASRRGGYEQFF. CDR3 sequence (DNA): TGTGCCAGCCGGCGGGGGGGCTATGAGCAGTTCTTC.

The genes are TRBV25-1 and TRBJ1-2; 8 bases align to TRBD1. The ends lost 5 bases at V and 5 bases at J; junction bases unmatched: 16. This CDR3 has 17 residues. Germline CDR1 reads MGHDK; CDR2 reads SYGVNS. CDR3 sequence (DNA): TGTGCCAGCAGTCCTCAGGGGGCCACGGGACAGAAATATGGCTACACCTTC. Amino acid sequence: CASSPQGATGQKYGYTF.

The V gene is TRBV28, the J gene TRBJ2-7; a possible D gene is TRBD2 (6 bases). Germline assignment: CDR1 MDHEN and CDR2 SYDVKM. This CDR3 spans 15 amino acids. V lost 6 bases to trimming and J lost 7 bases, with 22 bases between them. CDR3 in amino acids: CASREDVRPAGEQYF. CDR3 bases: TGTGCCAGCAGGGAGGACGTCCGGCCGGCGGGGGAGCAGTACTTC.

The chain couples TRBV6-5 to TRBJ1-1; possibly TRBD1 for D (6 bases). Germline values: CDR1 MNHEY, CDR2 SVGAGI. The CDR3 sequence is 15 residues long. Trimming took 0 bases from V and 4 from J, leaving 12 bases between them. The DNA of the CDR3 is TGTGCCAGCAGTTACTCGAGGGGGGGCGGCACTGAAGCTTTCTTT. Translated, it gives CASSYSRGGGTEAFF.

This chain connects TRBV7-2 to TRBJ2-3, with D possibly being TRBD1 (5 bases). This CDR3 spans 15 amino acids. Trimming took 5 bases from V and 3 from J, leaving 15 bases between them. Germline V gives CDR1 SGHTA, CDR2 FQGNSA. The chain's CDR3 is CASSPLQGETDTQYF. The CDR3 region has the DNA TGTGCCAGCAGCCCCCTGCAGGGTGAGACAGATACGCAGTATTTT.

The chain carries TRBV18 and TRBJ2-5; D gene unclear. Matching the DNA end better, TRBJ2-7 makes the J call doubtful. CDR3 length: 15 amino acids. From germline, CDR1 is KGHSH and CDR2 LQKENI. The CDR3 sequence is CASSPTLGSSYEQYF. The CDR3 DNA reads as TGTGCCAGCTCACCTACCTTGGGCAGCTCCTACGAGCAGTACTTC.

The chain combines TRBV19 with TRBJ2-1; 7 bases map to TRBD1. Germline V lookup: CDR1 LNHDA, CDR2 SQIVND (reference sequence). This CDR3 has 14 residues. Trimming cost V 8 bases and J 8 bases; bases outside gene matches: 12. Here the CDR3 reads CASDSGGYGDEQFF. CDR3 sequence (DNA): TGTGCCAGTGACTCAGGGGGATACGGGGATGAGCAGTTCTTC.

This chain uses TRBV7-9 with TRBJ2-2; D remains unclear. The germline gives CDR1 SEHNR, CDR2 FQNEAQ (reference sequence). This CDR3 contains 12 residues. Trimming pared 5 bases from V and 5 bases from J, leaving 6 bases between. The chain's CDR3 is CASSPRTGELFF. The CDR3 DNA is TGTGCCAGCAGCCCTCGGACCGGGGAGCTGTTTTTT.

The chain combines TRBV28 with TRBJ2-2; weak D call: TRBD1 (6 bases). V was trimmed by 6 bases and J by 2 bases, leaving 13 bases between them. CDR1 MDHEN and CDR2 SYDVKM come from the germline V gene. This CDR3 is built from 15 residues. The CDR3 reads CASSPSGVNTGELFF. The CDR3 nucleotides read TGTGCCAGCAGCCCATCAGGGGTAAACACCGGGGAGCTGTTTTTT. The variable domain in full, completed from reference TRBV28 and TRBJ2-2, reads DVKVTQSSRYLVKRTGEKVFLECVQDMDHENMFWYRQDPGLGLRLIYFSYDVKMKEKGDIPEGYSVSREKKERFSLILESASTNQTSMYLCASSPSGVNTGELFFGEGSRLTVL.

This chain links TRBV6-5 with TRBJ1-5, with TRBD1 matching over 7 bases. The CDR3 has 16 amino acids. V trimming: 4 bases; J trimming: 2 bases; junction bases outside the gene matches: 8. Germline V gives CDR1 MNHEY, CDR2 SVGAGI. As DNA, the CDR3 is TGTGCCAGCAGTTCGACAGGGCCTCGGGGCAATCAGCCCCAGCATTTT. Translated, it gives CASSSTGPRGNQPQHF.

In DNA form, the CDR3 reads TGCAGCGTGGCGGACAGCCCCTGGGGAGAGACCCAGTACTTC. Its protein is CSVADSPWGETQYF. This sequence joins TRBV29-1 and TRBJ2-5; TRBD1 might be the D (6 bases). Looked up from germline, CDR1 is SQVTM and CDR2 is ANQGSEA. Trimming pared 6 bases from V and 4 bases from J, leaving 18 bases between. This CDR3 region has 14 residues.

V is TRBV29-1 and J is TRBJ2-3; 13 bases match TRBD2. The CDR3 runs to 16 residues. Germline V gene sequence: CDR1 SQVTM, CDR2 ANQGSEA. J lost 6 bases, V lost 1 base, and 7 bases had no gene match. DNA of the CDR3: TGCAGCGTTGAAGTTCAACTAGCGGGGGGGTTGGATACGCAGTATTTT. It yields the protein CSVEVQLAGGLDTQYF.

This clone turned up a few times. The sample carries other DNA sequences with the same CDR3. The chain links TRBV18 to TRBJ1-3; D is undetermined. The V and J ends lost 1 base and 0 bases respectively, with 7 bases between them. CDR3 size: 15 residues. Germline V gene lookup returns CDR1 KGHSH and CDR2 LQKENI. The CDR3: CASSPRPDSGNTIYF. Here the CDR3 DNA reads TGTGCCAGCTCACCACGGCCCGACTCTGGAAACACCATATATTTT.

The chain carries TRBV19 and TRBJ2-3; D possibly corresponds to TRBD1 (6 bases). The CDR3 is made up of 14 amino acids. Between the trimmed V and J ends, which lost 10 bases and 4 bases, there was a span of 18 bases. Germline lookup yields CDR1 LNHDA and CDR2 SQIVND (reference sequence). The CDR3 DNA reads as TGTGCCACGACCCAGGGGTGGGCCGCAGATACGCAGTATTTT. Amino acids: CATTQGWAADTQYF.

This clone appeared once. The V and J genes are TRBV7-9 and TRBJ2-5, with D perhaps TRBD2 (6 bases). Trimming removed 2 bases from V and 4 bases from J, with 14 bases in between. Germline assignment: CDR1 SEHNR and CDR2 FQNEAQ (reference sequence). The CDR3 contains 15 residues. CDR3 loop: CASSLPRGSPETQYF. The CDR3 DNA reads TGTGCCAGCAGCTTACCGCGGGGATCCCCAGAGACCCAGTACTTC.

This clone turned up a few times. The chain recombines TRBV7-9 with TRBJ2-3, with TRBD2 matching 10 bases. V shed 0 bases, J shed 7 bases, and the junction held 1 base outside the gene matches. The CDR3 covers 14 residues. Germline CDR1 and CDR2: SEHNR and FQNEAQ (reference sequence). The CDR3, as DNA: TGTGCCAGCAGCTTAGCAGCGGGGGGGCATACGCAGTATTTT. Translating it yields CASSLAAGGHTQYF. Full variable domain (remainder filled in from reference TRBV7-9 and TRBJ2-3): DTGVSQNPRHKITKRGQNVTFRCDPISEHNRLYWYRQTLGQGPEFLTYFQNEAQLEKSRLLSDRFSAERPKGSFSTLEIQRTEQGDSAMYLCASSLAAGGHTQYFGPGTRLTVL.

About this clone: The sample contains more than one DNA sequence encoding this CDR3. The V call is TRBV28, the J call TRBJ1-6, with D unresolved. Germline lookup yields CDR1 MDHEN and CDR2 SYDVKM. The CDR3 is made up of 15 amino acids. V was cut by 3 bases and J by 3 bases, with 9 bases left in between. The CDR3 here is CASSFRGNYNSPLHF. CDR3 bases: TGTGCCAGCAGTTTCCGAGGGAACTATAATTCACCCCTCCACTTT.

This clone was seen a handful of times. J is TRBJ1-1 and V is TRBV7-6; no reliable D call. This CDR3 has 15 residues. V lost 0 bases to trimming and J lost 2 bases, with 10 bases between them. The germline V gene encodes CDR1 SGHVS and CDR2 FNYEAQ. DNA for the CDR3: TGTGCCAGCAGCTTAGCCGGGAACCGAAACACTGAAGCTTTCTTT. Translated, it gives CASSLAGNRNTEAFF.

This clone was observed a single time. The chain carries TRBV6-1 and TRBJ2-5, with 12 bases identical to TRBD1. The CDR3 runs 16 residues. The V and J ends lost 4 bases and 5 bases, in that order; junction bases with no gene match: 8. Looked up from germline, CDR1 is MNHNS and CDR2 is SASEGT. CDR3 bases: TGTGCCAGCAGTGTAGCCCGGGACAGGGGGCGCGAGACCCAGTACTTC. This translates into CASSVARDRGRETQYF.

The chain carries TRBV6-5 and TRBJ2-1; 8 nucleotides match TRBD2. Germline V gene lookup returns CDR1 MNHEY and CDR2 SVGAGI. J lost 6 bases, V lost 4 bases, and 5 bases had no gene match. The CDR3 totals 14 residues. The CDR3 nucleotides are TGTGCCAGCAGTTGGGGACTAGGCCCCAATGAGCAGTTCTTC. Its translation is CASSWGLGPNEQFF.

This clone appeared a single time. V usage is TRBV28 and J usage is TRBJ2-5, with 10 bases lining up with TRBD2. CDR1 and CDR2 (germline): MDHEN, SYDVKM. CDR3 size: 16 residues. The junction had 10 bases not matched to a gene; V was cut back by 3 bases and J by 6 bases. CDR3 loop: CASSLWASGGGQTQYF. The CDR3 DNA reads TGTGCCAGCAGTTTGTGGGCTAGCGGGGGTGGTCAGACCCAGTACTTC. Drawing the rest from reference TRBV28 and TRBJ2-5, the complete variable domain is DVKVTQSSRYLVKRTGEKVFLECVQDMDHENMFWYRQDPGLGLRLIYFSYDVKMKEKGDIPEGYSVSREKKERFSLILESASTNQTSMYLCASSLWASGGGQTQYFGPGTRLLVL.

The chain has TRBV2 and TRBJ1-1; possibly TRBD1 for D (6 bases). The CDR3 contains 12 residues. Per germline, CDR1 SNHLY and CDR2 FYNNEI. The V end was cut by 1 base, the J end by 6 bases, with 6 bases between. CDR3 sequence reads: CASSEEGAEAFF. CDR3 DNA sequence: TGTGCCAGCAGTGAAGAGGGGGCTGAAGCTTTCTTT.

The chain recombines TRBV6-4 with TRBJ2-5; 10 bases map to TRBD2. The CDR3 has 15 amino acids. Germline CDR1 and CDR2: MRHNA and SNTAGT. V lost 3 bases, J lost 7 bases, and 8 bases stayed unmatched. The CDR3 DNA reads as TGTGCCAGCAGTGAACTAGCGGGGCGTATGGGGACCCAGTACTTC. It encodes CASSELAGRMGTQYF.

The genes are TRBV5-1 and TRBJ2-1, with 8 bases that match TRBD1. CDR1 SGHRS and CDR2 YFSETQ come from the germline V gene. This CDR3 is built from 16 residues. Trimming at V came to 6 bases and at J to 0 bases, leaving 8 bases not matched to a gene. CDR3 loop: CASKGRTGNSYNEQFF. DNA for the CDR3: TGCGCCAGCAAGGGGAGGACAGGGAACTCCTACAATGAGCAGTTCTTC.

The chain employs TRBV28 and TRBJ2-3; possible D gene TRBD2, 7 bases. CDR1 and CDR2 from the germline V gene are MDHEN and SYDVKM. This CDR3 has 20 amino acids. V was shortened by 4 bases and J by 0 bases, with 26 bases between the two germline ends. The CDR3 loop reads CASSSLHGGLRKTSTDTQYF. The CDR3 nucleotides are TGTGCCAGCAGTTCGCTACACGGGGGGCTTCGGAAGACTAGCACAGATACGCAGTATTTT.

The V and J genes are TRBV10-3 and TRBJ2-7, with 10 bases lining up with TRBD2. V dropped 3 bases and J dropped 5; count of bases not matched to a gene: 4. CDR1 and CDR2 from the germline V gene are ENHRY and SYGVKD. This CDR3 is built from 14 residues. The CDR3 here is CAISELGLANEQYF. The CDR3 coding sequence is TGTGCCATCAGTGAATTGGGACTAGCGAACGAGCAGTACTTC.

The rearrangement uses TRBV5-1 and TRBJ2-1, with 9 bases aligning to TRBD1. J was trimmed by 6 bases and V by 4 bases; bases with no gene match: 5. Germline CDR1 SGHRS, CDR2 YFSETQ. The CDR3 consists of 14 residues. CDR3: CASSPGQGSNEQFF. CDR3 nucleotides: TGCGCCAGCAGCCCCGGACAGGGGAGCAATGAGCAGTTCTTC.

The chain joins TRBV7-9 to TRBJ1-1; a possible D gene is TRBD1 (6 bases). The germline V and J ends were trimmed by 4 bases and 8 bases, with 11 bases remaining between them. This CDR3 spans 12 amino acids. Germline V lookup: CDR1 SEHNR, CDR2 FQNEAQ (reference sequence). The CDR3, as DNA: TGTGCCAGCAGCTCGTTGAGGGGGGAAGCTTTCTTT. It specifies CASSSLRGEAFF.

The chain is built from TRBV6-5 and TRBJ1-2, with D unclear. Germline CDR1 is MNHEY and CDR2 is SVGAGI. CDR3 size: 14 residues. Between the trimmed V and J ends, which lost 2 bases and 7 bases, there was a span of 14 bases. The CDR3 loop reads CASSYGVAVGGYTF. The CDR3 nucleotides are TGTGCCAGCAGTTACGGTGTCGCAGTTGGTGGCTACACCTTC.